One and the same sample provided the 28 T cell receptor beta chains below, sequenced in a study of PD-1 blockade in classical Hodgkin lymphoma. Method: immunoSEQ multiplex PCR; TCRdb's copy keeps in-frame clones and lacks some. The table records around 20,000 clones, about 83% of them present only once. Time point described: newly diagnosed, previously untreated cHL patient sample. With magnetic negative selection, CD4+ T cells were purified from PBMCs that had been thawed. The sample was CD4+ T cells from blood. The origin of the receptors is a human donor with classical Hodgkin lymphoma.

Here the CDR3 reads CASSLEGFSGNTIYF. In DNA, the CDR3 is TGTGCCAGCAGCTTGGAGGGGTTCTCTGGAAACACCATATATTTT. The V call is TRBV5-5, the J call TRBJ1-3, with D perhaps TRBD1 (5 bases). Germline V CDR1 and CDR2: SGHKS, YYEKEE (reference sequence). Trimming stripped 0 bases from V and 0 bases from J, with 7 bases between. The CDR3 runs to 15 residues.

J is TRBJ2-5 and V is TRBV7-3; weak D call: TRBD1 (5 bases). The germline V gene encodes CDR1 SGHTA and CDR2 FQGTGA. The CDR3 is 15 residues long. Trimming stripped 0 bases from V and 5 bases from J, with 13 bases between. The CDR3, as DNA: TGTGCCAGCAGCTTAACGGTGGCAGGGTGGGAGACCCAGTACTTC. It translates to CASSLTVAGWETQYF.

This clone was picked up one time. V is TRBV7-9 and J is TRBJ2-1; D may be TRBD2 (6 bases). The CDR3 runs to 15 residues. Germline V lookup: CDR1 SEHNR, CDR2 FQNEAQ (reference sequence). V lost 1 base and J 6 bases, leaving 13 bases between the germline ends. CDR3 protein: CASSLVGGRRNEQFF. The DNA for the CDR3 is TGTGCCAGCAGCTTAGTCGGTGGGAGGCGCAATGAGCAGTTCTTC.

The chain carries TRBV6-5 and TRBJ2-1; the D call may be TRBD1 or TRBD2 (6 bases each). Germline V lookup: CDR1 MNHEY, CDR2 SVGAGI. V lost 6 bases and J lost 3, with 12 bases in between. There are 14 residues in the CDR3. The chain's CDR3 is CASSPGAYYNEQFF. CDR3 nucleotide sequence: TGTGCCAGCAGCCCGGGGGCGTACTACAATGAGCAGTTCTTC.

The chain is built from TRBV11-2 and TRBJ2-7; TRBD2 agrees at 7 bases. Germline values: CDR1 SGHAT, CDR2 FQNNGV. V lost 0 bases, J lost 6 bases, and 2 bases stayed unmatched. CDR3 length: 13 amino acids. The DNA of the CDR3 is TGTGCCAGCAGCTTAGAGGGAGGGACCGAGCAGTACTTC. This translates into CASSLEGGTEQYF.

The CDR3 nucleotides read TGTGCCAGCAGCCCGGGCCTGAGGCAGGGGAAAGGAGAGACCCAGTACTTC. This translates into CASSPGLRQGKGETQYF. The V gene is TRBV7-9, the J gene TRBJ2-5, with D possibly being TRBD1 (6 bases). CDR1 is SEHNR, CDR2 FQNEAQ, per germline (reference sequence). The CDR3 extends over 17 amino acids. The V end was cut by 5 bases, the J end by 4 bases, with 23 bases between.

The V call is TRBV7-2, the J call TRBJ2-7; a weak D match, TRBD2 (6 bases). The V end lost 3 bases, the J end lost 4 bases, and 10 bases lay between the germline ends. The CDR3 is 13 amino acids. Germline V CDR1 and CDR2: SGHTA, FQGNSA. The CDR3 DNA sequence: TGTGCCAGCAGCTTGGGACTCAATTACGAGCAGTACTTC. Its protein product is CASSLGLNYEQYF.

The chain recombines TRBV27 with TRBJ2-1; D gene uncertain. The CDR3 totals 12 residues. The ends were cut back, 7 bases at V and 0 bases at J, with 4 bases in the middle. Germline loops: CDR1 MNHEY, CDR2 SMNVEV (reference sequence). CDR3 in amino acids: CASKASYNEQFF. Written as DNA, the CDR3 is TGTGCCAGCAAGGCCTCCTACAATGAGCAGTTCTTC.

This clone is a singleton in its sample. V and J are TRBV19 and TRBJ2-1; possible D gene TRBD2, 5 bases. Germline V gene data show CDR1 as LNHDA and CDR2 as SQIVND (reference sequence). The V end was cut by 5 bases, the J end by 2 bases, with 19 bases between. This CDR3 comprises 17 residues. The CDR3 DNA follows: TGTGCCAGTAGTCCCGACCGCCTAGCCGCTACCTACAATGAGCAGTTCTTC. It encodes CASSPDRLAATYNEQFF.

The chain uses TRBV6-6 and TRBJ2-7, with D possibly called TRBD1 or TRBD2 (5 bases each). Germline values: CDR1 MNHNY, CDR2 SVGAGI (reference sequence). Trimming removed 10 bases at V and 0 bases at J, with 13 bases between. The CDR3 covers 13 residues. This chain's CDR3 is CATGTGYSYEQYF. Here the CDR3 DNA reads TGTGCCACGGGGACCGGGTACTCCTACGAGCAGTACTTC.

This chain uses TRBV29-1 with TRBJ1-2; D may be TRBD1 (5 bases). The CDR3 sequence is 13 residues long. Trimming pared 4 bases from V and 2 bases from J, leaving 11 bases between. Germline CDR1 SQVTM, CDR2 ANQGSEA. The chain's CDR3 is CSVGGVSNYGYTF. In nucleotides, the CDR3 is TGCAGCGTTGGGGGGGTATCGAACTATGGCTACACCTTC.

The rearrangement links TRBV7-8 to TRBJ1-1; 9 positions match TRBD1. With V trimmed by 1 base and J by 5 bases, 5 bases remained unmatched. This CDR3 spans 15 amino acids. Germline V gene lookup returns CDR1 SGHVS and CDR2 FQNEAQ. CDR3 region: CASSLEGQGITEAFF. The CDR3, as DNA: TGTGCCAGCAGCTTAGAGGGACAGGGAATAACTGAAGCTTTCTTT.

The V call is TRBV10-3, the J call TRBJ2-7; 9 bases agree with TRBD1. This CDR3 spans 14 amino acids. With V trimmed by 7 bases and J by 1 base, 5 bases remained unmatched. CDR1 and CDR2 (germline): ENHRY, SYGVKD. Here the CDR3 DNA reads TGTGCCATCAAGACGGGACAGGGTTCCTACGAGCAGTACTTC. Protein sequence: CAIKTGQGSYEQYF.

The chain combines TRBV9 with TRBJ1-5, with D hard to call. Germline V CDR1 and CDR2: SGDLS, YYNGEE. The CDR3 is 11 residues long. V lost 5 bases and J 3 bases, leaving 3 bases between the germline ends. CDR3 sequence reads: CASRLNQPQHF. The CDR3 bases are TGTGCCAGCAGACTCAATCAGCCCCAGCATTTT.

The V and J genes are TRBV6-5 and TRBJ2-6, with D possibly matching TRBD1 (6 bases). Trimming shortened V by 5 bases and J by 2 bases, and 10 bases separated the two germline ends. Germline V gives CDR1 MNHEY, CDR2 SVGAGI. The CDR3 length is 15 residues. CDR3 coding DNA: TGTGCCAGCAGTACCAGGGGCCCTGGGGCCAACGTCCTGACTTTC. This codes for CASSTRGPGANVLTF.

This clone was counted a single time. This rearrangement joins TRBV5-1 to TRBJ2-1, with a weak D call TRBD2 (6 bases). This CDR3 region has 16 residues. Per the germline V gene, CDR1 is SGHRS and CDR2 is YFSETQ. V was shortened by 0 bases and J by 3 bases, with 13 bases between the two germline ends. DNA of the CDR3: TGCGCCAGCAGCTTGGCGGCTAGCGATCGCTACAATGAGCAGTTCTTC. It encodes CASSLAASDRYNEQFF.

This chain's CDR3 is CASRGRITEAFF. In DNA form, the CDR3 reads TGTGCCAGCAGGGGGAGAATCACTGAAGCTTTCTTT. J is TRBJ1-1 and V is TRBV28; no clear D. Germline V gene sequence: CDR1 MDHEN, CDR2 SYDVKM. Trimming left V 6 bases short and J 4 bases short, with 9 bases between. The CDR3 has 12 amino acids.

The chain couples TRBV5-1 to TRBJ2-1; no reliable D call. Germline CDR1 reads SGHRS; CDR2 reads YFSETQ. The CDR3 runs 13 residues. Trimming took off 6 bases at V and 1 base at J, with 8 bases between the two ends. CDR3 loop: CASMVDSYNEQFF. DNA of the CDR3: TGCGCCAGCATGGTAGATTCCTACAATGAGCAGTTCTTC.

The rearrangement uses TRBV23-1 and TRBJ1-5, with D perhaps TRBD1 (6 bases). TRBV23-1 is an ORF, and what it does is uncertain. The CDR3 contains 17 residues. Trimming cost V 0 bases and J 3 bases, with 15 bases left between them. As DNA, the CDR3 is TGCGCCAGCAGTCAATCGGGGGGGCTAGGTAACAATCAGCCCCAGCATTTT. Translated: CASSQSGGLGNNQPQHF.

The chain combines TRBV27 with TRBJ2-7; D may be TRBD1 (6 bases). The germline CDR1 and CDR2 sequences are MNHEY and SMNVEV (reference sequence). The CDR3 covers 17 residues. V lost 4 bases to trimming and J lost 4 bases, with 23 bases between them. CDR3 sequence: CASSSYIVGQTPYEQYF. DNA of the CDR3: TGTGCCAGCAGTTCGTACATAGTCGGACAGACACCATACGAGCAGTACTTC.

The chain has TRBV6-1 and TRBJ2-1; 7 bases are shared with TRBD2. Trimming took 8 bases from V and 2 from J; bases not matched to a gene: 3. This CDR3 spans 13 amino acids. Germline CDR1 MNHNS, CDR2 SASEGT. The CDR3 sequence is CASHSGPYNEQFF. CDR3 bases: TGTGCCAGCCATAGCGGGCCCTACAATGAGCAGTTCTTC.

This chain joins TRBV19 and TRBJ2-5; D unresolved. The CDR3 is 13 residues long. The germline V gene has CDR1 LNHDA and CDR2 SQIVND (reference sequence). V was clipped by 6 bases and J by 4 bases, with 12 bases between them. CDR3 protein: CASRPTGVETQYF. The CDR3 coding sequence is TGTGCCAGTAGGCCAACCGGAGTAGAGACCCAGTACTTC.

For the CDR3, the DNA is TGCAGCGTCAGAAACAGTAATTCACCCCTCCACTTT. Its translation: CSVRNSNSPLHF. The genes are TRBV29-1 and TRBJ1-6; D ambiguous. Germline assignment: CDR1 SQVTM and CDR2 ANQGSEA. The CDR3 loop spans 12 amino acids. The ends were cut back, 6 bases at V and 6 bases at J, with 9 bases in the middle.

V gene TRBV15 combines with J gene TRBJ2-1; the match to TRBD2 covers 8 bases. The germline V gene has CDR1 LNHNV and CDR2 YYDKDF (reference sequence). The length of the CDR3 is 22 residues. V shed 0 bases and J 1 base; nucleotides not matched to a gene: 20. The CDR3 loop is CATSRDGNESGSNIPSYNEQFF. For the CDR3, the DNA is TGTGCCACCAGCAGAGATGGTAATGAGAGCGGGAGTAACATCCCTTCCTACAATGAGCAGTTCTTC. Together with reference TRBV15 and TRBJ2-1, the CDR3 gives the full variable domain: DAMVIQNPRYQVTQFGKPVTLSCSQTLNHNVMYWYQQKSSQAPKLLFHYYDKDFNNEADTPDNFQSRRPNTSFCFLDIRSPGLGDTAMYLCATSRDGNESGSNIPSYNEQFFGPGTRLTVL.

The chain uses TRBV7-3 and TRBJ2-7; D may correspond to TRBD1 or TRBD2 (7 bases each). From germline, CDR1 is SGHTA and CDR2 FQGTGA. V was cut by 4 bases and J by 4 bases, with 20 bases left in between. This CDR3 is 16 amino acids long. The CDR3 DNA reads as TGTGCCAGCAGCTCAACGGGGGGACAGCCTTCGTACGAGCAGTACTTC. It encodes CASSSTGGQPSYEQYF.

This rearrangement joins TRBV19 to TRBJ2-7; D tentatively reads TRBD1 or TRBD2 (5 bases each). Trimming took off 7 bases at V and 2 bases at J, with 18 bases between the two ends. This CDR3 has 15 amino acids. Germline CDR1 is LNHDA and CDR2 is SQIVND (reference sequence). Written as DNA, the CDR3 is TGTGCCAGTACCCCCACTAGGGGTTTCACCTACGAGCAGTACTTC. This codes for CASTPTRGFTYEQYF.

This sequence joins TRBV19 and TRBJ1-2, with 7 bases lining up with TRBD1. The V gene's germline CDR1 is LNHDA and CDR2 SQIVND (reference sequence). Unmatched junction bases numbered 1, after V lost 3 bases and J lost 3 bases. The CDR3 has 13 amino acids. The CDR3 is CASSITGDYGYTF. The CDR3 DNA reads TGTGCCAGTAGTATCACAGGGGACTATGGCTACACCTTC.

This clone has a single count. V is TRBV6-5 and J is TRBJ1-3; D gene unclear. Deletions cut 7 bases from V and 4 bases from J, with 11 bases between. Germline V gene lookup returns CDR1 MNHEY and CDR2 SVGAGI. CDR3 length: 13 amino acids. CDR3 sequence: CASMQSGGNTIYF. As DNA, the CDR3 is TGTGCCAGCATGCAATCCGGGGGAAACACCATATATTTT.